This T cell receptor (beta chain) stems from a study of CD8+ T cells in alopecia areata. About the research overall: Disease severity was quantified as SALT score of affected scalp area. Study results and limitations: Patients displayed less clarity in TCR sharing than mice, a finding possibly related to HLA.

Sequencing used cDNA as its template, made by extracting RNA and reverse transcribing it. The protocol was immunoSEQ multiplex PCR, while the TCRdb copy is restricted to in-frame clones and leaves out a portion. Of over 150,000 clones in the sample, roughly three fifths were seen once. Treatment described: oral pan-JAK inhibitor, 5-10 mg twice daily. Alopecia areata patients gave lesional scalp punch biopsies and peripheral blood samples. PBMCs yielded sorted CD4+ and CD8+ T cells. In the case of this clone: The antigen is undetermined.

CDR3 length equals 13 residues. The V end lost 5 bases, the J end lost 0 bases, and 6 bases lay between the germline ends. The germline CDR1 and CDR2 sequences are SGHAT and FQNNGV. The V gene is TRBV11-2, the J gene TRBJ2-3; D gene unclear. The clonotype was recovered from a human donor with alopecia areata. Sample: CD4+ T cells sorted from blood, taken at week 4, from a patient treated with tofacitinib. CDR3 sequence: CASSPPSTDTQYF. The CDR3 coding sequence is TGTGCCAGCAGCCCGCCTAGCACAGATACGCAGTATTTT.